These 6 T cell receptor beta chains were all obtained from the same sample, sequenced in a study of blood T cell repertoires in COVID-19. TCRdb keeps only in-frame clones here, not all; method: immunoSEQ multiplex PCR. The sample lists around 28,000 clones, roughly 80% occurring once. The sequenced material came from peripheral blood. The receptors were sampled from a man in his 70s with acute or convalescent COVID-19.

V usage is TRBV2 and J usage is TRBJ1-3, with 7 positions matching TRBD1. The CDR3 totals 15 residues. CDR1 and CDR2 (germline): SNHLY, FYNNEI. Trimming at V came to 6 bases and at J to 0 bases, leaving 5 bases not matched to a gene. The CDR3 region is CASRPGTASGNTIYF. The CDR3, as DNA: TGTGCCAGCAGGCCCGGGACAGCCTCTGGAAACACCATATATTTT.

CDR3 region: CASKARVYEQYF. The CDR3 DNA follows: TGTGCCAGCAAGGCCAGGGTGTACGAGCAGTACTTC. V and J are TRBV28 and TRBJ2-7; D is possibly TRBD1 (5 bases). The CDR3 sequence is 12 residues long. V dropped 7 bases and J dropped 4 bases, with 11 bases sitting between them. From germline, CDR1 is MDHEN and CDR2 SYDVKM. Full variable domain (remainder filled in from reference TRBV28 and TRBJ2-7): DVKVTQSSRYLVKRTGEKVFLECVQDMDHENMFWYRQDPGLGLRLIYFSYDVKMKEKGDIPEGYSVSREKKERFSLILESASTNQTSMYLCASKARVYEQYFGPGTRLTVT.

The CDR3 DNA is TGTGCCAGCAGTTACTCAAGGGACAAGGATCAGCCCCAGCATTTT. Its protein is CASSYSRDKDQPQHF. The rearrangement joins TRBV6-5 to TRBJ1-5, with a weak D call TRBD1 (6 bases). V was cut by 0 bases and J by 5 bases, with 11 bases left in between. The germline CDR1 and CDR2 sequences are MNHEY and SVGAGI. There are 15 residues in the CDR3.

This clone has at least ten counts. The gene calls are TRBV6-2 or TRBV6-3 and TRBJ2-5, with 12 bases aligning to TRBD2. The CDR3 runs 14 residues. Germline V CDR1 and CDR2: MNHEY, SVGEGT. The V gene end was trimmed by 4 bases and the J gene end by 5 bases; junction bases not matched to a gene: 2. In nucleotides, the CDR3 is TGTGCCAGCAGTTTACTAGCGGGGGGTGAGACCCAGTACTTC. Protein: CASSLLAGGETQYF.

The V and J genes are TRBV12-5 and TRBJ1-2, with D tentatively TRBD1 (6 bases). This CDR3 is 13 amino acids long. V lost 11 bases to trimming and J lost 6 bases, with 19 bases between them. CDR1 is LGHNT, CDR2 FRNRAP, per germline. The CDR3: CARLHREMDGYTF. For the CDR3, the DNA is TGTGCTCGACTGCACAGGGAGATGGATGGCTACACCTTC.

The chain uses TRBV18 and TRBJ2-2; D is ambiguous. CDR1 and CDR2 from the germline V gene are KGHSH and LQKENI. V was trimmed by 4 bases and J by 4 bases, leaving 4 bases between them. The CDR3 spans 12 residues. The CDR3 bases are TGTGCCAGCTCACTTATCACCGGGGAGCTGTTTTTT. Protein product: CASSLITGELFF.